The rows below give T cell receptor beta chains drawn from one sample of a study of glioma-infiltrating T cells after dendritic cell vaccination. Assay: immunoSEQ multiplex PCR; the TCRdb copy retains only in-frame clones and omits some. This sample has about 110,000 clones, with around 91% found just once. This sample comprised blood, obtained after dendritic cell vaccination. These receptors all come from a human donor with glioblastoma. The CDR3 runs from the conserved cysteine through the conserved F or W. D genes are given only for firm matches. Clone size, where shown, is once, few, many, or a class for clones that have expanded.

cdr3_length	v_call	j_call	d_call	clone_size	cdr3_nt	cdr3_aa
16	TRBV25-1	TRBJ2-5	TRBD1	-	TGTGCCAGCAGTGACACCTGGACAGGGGGAGCAGAGACCCAGTACTTC	CASSDTWTGGAETQYF
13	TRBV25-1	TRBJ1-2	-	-	TGTGCCAGCAGCCAGGGTCAGACTCATGGCTACACCTTC	CASSQGQTHGYTF
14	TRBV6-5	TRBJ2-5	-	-	TGTGCCAGCAGTTCCTCCGCCGCAGACAGTAGGCAGTACTTC	CASSSSAADSRQYF
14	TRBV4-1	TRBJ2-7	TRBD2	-	TGCGCCAGCAGCCCAGAGCGGGGGGCCTACGAGCAGTACTTC	CASSPERGAYEQYF
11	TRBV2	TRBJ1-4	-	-	TGTGCCAGCAGTTGGGCGGAAAAACTGTTTTTT	CASSWAEKLFF
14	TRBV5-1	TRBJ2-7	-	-	TGCGCCAGCAGCTTGGAAGGGGGAGCGTACGAGCAGTACTTC	CASSLEGGAYEQYF
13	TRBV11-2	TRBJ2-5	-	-	TGTGCCAGCGGCGGGACAGACCAAGAGACCCAGTACTTC	CASGGTDQETQYF
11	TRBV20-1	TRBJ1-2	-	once	TGCAGTGCTAGAGTTCCGGATGGCTACACCTTC	CSARVPDGYTF
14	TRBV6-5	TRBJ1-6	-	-	TGTGCCAGCACAGTTAAACGGCAGGTTTCACCCCTCCACTTT	CASTVKRQVSPLHF
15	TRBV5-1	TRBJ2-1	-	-	TGCGCCAGCAGCCCTGGACAGAGCCCCTACAATGAGCAGTTCTTC	CASSPGQSPYNEQFF
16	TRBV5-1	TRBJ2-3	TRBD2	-	TGCGCCAGCAGCTTGGCCCTAGCGGGAGCAGGAGATACGCAGTATTTT	CASSLALAGAGDTQYF
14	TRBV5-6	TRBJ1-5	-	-	TGTGCCAGCAGCTTGGCTCCCCGGAATCAGCCCCAGCATTTT	CASSLAPRNQPQHF
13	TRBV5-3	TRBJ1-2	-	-	TGTGCCAGAAGCTTAAACCCTACCTATGGCTACACCTTC	CARSLNPTYGYTF
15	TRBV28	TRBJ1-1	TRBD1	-	TGTGCCAGCCCCCCCGGACAGGGGGTGCAGGCTGAAGCTTTCTTT	CASPPGQGVQAEAFF
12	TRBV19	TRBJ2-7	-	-	TGTGCCAGTAGTGCACAGGACTACGAGCAGTACTTC	CASSAQDYEQYF
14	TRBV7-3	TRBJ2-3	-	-	TGTGCCAGCAGCTTAAGGGCCTCCACAGATACGCAGTATTTT	CASSLRASTDTQYF
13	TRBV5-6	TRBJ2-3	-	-	TGTGCCAGCAGCTTGCCCGGCACAGATACGCAGTATTTT	CASSLPGTDTQYF
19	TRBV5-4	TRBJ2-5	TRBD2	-	TGTGCCAGCAGCTTACCACGCCAGTACGGAGCGGGAGCTCAAGAGACCCAGTACTTC	CASSLPRQYGAGAQETQYF
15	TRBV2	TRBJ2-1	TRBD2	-	TGTGCCAGCAATCCTAGGACTAGCGGAAACAATGAGCAGTTCTTC	CASNPRTSGNNEQFF
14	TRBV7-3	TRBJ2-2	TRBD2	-	TGTGCCAGCAGCTCGCAGACTAGCTTCGGGGAGCTGTTTTTT	CASSSQTSFGELFF
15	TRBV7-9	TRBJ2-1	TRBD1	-	TGTGCCAGCAGCTACCGGGACAGGGCCGACAATGAGCAGTTCTTC	CASSYRDRADNEQFF
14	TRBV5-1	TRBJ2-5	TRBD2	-	TGCGCCAGCAGCTGGGGGACTAGCCAAGAGACCCAGTACTTC	CASSWGTSQETQYF
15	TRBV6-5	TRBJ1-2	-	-	TGTGCCAGCAGTCGAGGGACACATCAAGGGGATGGCTACACCTTC	CASSRGTHQGDGYTF
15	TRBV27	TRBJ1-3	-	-	TGTGCCAGCAGTCCGGGACACCACTCTGGAAACACCATATATTTT	CASSPGHHSGNTIYF
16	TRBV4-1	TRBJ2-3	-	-	TGCGCCAGCAGCCAAGAATATGGGGCTAGCACAGATACGCAGTATTTT	CASSQEYGASTDTQYF
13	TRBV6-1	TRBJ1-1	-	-	TGTGCCAGCAGTGTGACCCAACGGAGTGAAGCTTTCTTT	CASSVTQRSEAFF
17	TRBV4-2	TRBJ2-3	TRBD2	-	TGTGCCAGCAGCCCCAGCAGCGGGGGGGCCGGAAAAGATACGCAGTATTTT	CASSPSSGGAGKDTQYF
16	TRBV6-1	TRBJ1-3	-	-	TGTGCCAGCAGTGATCAGGGTACAACCTCTGGAAACACCATATATTTT	CASSDQGTTSGNTIYF
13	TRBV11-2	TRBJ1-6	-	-	TGTGCCAGCAGCGGCCTAGAGGGTACACCCCTCCACTTT	CASSGLEGTPLHF
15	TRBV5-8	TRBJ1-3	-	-	TGTGCCAGCAGCGCGGCCGGGTGGACTGGAAACACCATATATTTT	CASSAAGWTGNTIYF
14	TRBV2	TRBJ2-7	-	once	TGTGCCAGCAGTGAAGGCAGGCCAACCTACGAGCAGTACTTC	CASSEGRPTYEQYF
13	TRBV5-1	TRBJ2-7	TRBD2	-	TGCGCCAGCAGCGCGGGGACTACGTACGAGCAGTACTTC	CASSAGTTYEQYF
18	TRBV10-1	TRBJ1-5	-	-	TGCGCCAGCAGTGACCATGGACAGTCCCCAGGTACAAATCAGCCCCAGCATTTT	CASSDHGQSPGTNQPQHF
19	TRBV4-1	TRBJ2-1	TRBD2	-	TGCGCCAGCAGCCAAGTGAGACGGGAGGGGAAGGGACCCTACAATGAGCAGTTCTTC	CASSQVRREGKGPYNEQFF
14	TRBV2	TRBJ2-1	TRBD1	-	TGTGCCAGCAGTGTGGCGACAGGGGGTGTGGAGCAGTTCTTC	CASSVATGGVEQFF
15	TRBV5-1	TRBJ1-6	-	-	TGCGCCAGCAGCCAGAACACAGCCAGGGATTCACCCCTCCACTTT	CASSQNTARDSPLHF
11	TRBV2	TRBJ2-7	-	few	TGTGCCAGCAGGGCAAGCTACGAGCAGTACTTC	CASRASYEQYF
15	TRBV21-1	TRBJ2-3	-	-	TGTGCCAGCAGCACGAAAGGTGGGGGGGCGGATACGCAGTATTTT	CASSTKGGGADTQYF
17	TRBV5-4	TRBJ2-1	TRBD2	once	TGTGCCAGCAGCTTGGGAGCTAGCGGGACCACCTACAATGAGCAGTTCTTC	CASSLGASGTTYNEQFF
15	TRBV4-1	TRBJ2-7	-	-	TGCGCCAGCAGCCAAAGCGCGACAGCCTCCTACGAGCAGTACTTC	CASSQSATASYEQYF
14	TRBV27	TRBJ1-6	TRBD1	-	TGTGCCAGCAAGGGACAGCCTAATAATTCACCCCTCCACTTT	CASKGQPNNSPLHF
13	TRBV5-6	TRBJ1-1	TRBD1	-	TGTGCCAGCAGCTTCCCACCCGGACAGGGTACCGTTTTT	CASSFPPGQGTVF
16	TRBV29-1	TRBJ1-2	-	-	TGCAGCGTTGATGTGATTGGGAGGAGATCTAACTATGGCTACACCTTC	CSVDVIGRRSNYGYTF
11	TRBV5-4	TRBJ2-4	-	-	TGTGCCAGCAGCTTGGAGGATAGCCTTTCCTTC	CASSLEDSLSF
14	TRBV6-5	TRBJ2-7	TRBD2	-	TGTGCCAGCAGTCCACGTCGGACTAGCAACGAGCAGTACTTC	CASSPRRTSNEQYF
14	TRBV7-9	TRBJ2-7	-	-	TGTGCCAGCAGCTACTCAGGGGGGAGGTACGAGCAGTACTTC	CASSYSGGRYEQYF
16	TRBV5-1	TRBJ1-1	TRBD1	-	TGCGCCAGCAGCTTGTCGGCAGGGGGCTGGGACACTGAAGCTTTCTTT	CASSLSAGGWDTEAFF